This T cell receptor (beta chain) was identified during a study of T cells in Graves' hyperthyroidism and ophthalmopathy. General observations from the study: Peripheral blood also featured most of the thyroid clonotypes expanded above 0.001.

Turning to this clonotype: The target antigen is unknown.

The germline V and J ends were trimmed by 2 bases and 0 bases, with 9 bases remaining between them. Germline V CDR1 and CDR2: SGHKS, YYEKEE (reference sequence). This CDR3 region has 16 residues. There were TCR beta CDR3 regions amplified from RNA transcripts. During a first-round RT-PCR of the TCR CDR3, the HTBI primer set was used. TCRdb fed the multiplex PCR reads into MiXCR, producing one record per CDR3 protein. The data show 300,000 to 450,000 distinct CDR3 sequences, roughly 14% seen once. The hyperthyroidism patients had all been newly diagnosed, and their disease duration was under 2 months. Their ages ranged from 18 to 65 years. The PBMCs studied were ones that came from roughly 9.4 ml fresh peripheral blood.

The source material was blood. The sequence derives from a man aged 25 to 45 with Graves' hyperthyroidism that later progressed to Graves' ophthalmopathy. The V gene is TRBV5-5, the J gene TRBJ1-6; D is ambiguous. CDR3 region: CASSFGRSSYNSPLHF. CDR3 coding DNA: TGTGCCAGCAGCTTCGGTCGGAGCTCCTATAATTCACCCCTCCACTTT.